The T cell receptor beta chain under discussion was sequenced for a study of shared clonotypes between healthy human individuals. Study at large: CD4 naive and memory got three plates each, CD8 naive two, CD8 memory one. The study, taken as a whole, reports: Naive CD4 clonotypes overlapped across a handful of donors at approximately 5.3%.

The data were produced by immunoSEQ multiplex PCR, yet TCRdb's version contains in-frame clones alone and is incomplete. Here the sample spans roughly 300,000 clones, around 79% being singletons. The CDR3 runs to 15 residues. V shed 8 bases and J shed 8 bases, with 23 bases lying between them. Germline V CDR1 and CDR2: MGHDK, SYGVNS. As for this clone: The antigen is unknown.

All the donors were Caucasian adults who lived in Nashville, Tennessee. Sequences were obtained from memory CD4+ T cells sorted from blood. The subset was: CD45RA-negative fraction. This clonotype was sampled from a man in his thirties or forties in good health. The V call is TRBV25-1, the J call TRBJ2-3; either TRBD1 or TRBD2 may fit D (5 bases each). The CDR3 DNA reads TGTGCCAGCGGGGGAAGTCGGGGTTCGCTGGTTACGCAGTATTTT. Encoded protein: CASGGSRGSLVTQYF. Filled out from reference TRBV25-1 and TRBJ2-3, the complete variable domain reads EADIYQTPRYLVIGTGKKITLECSQTMGHDKMYWYQQDPGMELHLIHYSYGVNSTEKGDLSSESTVSRIRTEHFPLTLESARPSHTSQYLCASGGSRGSLVTQYFGPGTRLTVL.